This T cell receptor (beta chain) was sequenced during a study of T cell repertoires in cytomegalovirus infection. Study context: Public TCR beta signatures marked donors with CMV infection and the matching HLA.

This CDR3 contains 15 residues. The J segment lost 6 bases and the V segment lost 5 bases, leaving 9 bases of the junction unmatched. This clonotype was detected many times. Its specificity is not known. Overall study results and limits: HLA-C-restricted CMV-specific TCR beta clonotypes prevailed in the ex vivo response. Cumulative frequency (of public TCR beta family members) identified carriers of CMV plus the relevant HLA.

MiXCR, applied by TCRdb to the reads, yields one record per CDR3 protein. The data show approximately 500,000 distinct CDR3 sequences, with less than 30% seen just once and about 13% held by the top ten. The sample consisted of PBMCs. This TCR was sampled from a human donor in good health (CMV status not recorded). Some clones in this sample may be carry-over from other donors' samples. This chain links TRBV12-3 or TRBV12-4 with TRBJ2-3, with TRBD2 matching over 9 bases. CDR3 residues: CASSLIAGARDTQYF. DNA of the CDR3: TGTGCCAGCAGTCTCATAGCGGGAGCCCGGGATACGCAGTATTTT.